The rows below give T cell receptor beta chains drawn from one sample of a study of blood T cell repertoires in COVID-19. Assay: immunoSEQ multiplex PCR; the TCRdb copy retains only in-frame clones and omits some. This sample yields about 160,000 clones, of which approximately 87% are seen a single time; around 7% belongs to the top ten. Sequenced sample: PBMCs or T cells enriched from blood (not recorded which). The receptors derive from a woman aged 45-60 years who had recovered from COVID-19. The CDR3 runs from the conserved cysteine through the conserved F or W. The order of the fields is V gene, CDR3 length, D gene, J gene, clone size, CDR3 DNA, CDR3 protein. The D gene is left open where the match is weak. Not every row has a clone size; where given, it reads once, few, many or a size class.

v_gene: TRBV5-1; len: 15; d_gene: TRBD1; j_gene: TRBJ2-1; abundance: NA; CDR3nt: TGCGCCAGCAGCTTTGGGGACAGGGAGCACAATGAGCAGTTCTTC; CDR3aa: CASSFGDREHNEQFF
v_gene: TRBV2; len: 19; d_gene: TRBD2; j_gene: TRBJ2-2; abundance: NA; CDR3nt: TGTGCCAGCAGTGAAATTAGTCTAGCGGGGAGACTAAACACCGGGGAGCTGTTTTTT; CDR3aa: CASSEISLAGRLNTGELFF
v_gene: TRBV4-3; len: 13; d_gene: NA; j_gene: TRBJ1-5; abundance: NA; CDR3nt: TGCGCCAGCAGCCAATTTAGGGGTCAGCCCCAGCATTTT; CDR3aa: CASSQFRGQPQHF
v_gene: TRBV10-3; len: 15; d_gene: TRBD1; j_gene: TRBJ1-1; abundance: NA; CDR3nt: TGTGCCATCAGTGACCAGGGGGTTTCTAACACTGAAGCTTTCTTT; CDR3aa: CAISDQGVSNTEAFF
v_gene: TRBV5-4; len: 16; d_gene: TRBD1; j_gene: TRBJ2-1; abundance: NA; CDR3nt: TGTGCCAGCAGCGCGAACCGGGACAGGGGAAACAATGAGCAGTTCTTC; CDR3aa: CASSANRDRGNNEQFF
v_gene: TRBV2; len: 14; d_gene: TRBD1; j_gene: TRBJ2-7; abundance: NA; CDR3nt: TGTGCCAGCAAATTAACAGGGGCGTTGGGCGAGCAGTACTTC; CDR3aa: CASKLTGALGEQYF
v_gene: TRBV7-3; len: 17; d_gene: NA; j_gene: TRBJ1-3; abundance: NA; CDR3nt: TGTGCCAGCAGCCCCTCAGGCGGGATGGGCTCTGGAAACACCATATATTTT; CDR3aa: CASSPSGGMGSGNTIYF
v_gene: TRBV4-1; len: 15; d_gene: NA; j_gene: TRBJ1-1; abundance: NA; CDR3nt: TGCGCCAGCAGTCATCGGACAATCATGAACACTGAAGCTTTCTTT; CDR3aa: CASSHRTIMNTEAFF
v_gene: TRBV14; len: 18; d_gene: NA; j_gene: TRBJ1-3; abundance: few; CDR3nt: TGTGCCAGCAGCCTGACCAGGGCATCCCCTTTCTCTGGAAACACCATATATTTT; CDR3aa: CASSLTRASPFSGNTIYF
v_gene: TRBV6-5; len: 11; d_gene: NA; j_gene: TRBJ2-1; abundance: NA; CDR3nt: TGTGCCAGCAGTTTAGACAATGAGCAGTTCTTC; CDR3aa: CASSLDNEQFF
v_gene: TRBV12-5; len: 16; d_gene: NA; j_gene: TRBJ2-1; abundance: NA; CDR3nt: TGTGCTAGTGGGCGTGATCTAGCTCCCAGGGGGGATGAGCAGTTCTTC; CDR3aa: CASGRDLAPRGDEQFF